This T cell receptor (beta chain) appears in the sequencing data of a study of cytomegalovirus exposure and HLA in healthy donors. About the research overall: In an early release, HLA-typed donors contributed 90 million or so unique TCR sequences.

This clone has a handful of counts. Its antigen remains unknown. At the DNA level, this CDR3 is encoded by other sequences in the same sample as well. Germline V CDR1 and CDR2: SEHNR, FQNEAQ (reference sequence). V lost 5 bases and J lost 0, with 7 bases in between. The CDR3 totals 13 residues. Study-wide results and limits: The authors later found TCR association rates varying by HLA locus, with DRB1 most and HLA-C fewest. Most TCR sequences were uncommon, yet certain public TCRs appeared in many donors. The study labeled 164 TCR beta chains cytomegalovirus-associated.

Both 60 Vbeta primers and 13 Jbeta primers went into the PCR. The method was immunoSEQ multiplex PCR; TCRdb's version includes in-frame clones alone and lacks a portion of them. The sample comprises about 160,000 clones, roughly three quarters of which are singletons, and 7% to 7.5% rests with the top ten. The TCR originated in a man in his forties in good health and CMV-seropositive. This rearrangement joins TRBV7-9 to TRBJ1-1, with TRBD1 as a possible D gene (5 bases). Sequencing used PBMCs. The CDR3 DNA follows: TGTGCCAGCAGCCAGGGTGTGAACACTGAAGCTTTCTTT. This sequence encodes CASSQGVNTEAFF.